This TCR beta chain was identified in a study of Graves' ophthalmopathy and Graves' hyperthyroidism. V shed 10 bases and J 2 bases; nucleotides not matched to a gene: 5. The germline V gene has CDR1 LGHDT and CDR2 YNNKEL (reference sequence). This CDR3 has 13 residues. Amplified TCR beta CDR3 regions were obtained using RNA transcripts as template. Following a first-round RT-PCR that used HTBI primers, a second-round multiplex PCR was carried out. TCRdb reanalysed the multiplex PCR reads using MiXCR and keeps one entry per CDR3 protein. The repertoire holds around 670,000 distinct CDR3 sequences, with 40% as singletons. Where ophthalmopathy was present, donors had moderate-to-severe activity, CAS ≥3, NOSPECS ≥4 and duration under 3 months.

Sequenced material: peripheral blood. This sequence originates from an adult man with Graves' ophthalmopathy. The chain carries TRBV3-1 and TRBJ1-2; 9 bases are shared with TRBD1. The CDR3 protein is CATSDRGNYGYTF. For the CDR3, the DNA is TGTGCCACCTCGGACAGGGGCAACTATGGCTACACCTTC. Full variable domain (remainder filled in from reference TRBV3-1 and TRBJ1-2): DTAVSQTPKYLVTQMGNDKSIKCEQNLGHDTMYWYKQDSKKFLKIMFSYNNKELIINETVPNRFSPKSPDKAHLNLHINSLELGDSAVYFCATSDRGNYGYTFGSGTRLTVV.